The following is a TCR beta chain sequence with its context. On ten immunoSEQ deep assay plates, unsorted PBMC DNA was sequenced. Method: immunoSEQ multiplex PCR; TCRdb's copy keeps in-frame clones and lacks some. The sample holds fewer than 600,000 clones, 70% to 80% seen once. These data belong to a study of shared clonotypes between healthy human individuals. V trimming: 0 bases; J trimming: 2 bases; junction bases outside the gene matches: 14. CDR1 is LNHNV, CDR2 YYDKDF, per germline (reference sequence). The CDR3 has 20 residues. Study donors comprised healthy, HIV-negative adults devoid of recent acute infection or vaccination. Genomic DNA for unsorted samples, which was extracted with the QIAamp DNA Blood Mini kit, came from 81 million or so PBMCs.

Sample: PBMCs. The rearrangement joins TRBV15 to TRBJ1-5; 9 positions match TRBD1. This sequence was found in a woman in her thirties or forties in good health. Some clones in this sample may be carry-over from other donors' samples. In DNA, the CDR3 is TGTGCCACCAGCAGAGATCTAGCCCACACGACAGGGGGTCGCAATCAGCCCCAGCATTTT. It encodes CATSRDLAHTTGGRNQPQHF.